The 19 T cell receptor beta chains below were found in one sample sequenced in a study of blood T cell repertoires in COVID-19. Sequencing was performed with immunoSEQ multiplex PCR; in TCRdb, only in-frame clones are kept and a portion is missing. The sample shows about 480,000 clones, more than 75% of them seen only once. What was sequenced was PBMCs or T cells enriched from blood (not recorded which). Every receptor here comes from a woman in her thirties or forties who had recovered from COVID-19.

The gene calls are TRBV15 and TRBJ1-1; tentatively, D is TRBD1 (5 bases). Germline lookup yields CDR1 LNHNV and CDR2 YYDKDF (reference sequence). Deletions cut 0 bases from V and 5 bases from J, with 19 bases between. The CDR3 runs to 17 residues. CDR3 coding DNA: TGTGCCACCAGCAGAGAGAGGGGCGGTCTCGGGGGGACTGAAGCTTTCTTT. Translating it yields CATSRERGGLGGTEAFF.

The rearrangement joins TRBV2 to TRBJ2-5, with D tentatively TRBD2 (5 bases). The CDR3 runs to 14 residues. Germline values: CDR1 SNHLY, CDR2 FYNNEI. The V end lost 8 bases, the J end lost 4 bases, and 17 bases lay between the germline ends. Written as DNA, the CDR3 is TGTGCCAGCGGACCACTAGGTAGTTTAGAGACCCAGTACTTC. This translates into CASGPLGSLETQYF.

The chain couples TRBV10-2 to TRBJ2-5; maybe TRBD1 (6 bases). The CDR3 contains 13 residues. Trimming left V 4 bases short and J 2 bases short, with 8 bases between. Germline CDR1 is WSHSY and CDR2 is SAAADI. As DNA, the CDR3 is TGCGCCAGCAGTGTGCAGGGGCAAGAGACCCAGTACTTC. Translated: CASSVQGQETQYF.

The chain joins TRBV9 to TRBJ2-1; 9 positions match TRBD2. The V gene's germline CDR1 is SGDLS and CDR2 YYNGEE. This CDR3 has 17 residues. Trimming at V came to 0 bases and at J to 5 bases, leaving 9 bases not matched to a gene. The DNA of the CDR3 is TGTGCCAGCAGCGTAGCCCTTAGCGGGAGTGGGAACAATGAGCAGTTCTTC. Protein product: CASSVALSGSGNNEQFF. Together with reference TRBV9 and TRBJ2-1, the CDR3 gives the full variable domain: DSGVTQTPKHLITATGQRVTLRCSPRSGDLSVYWYQQSLDQGLQFLIQYYNGEERAKGNILERFSAQQFPDLHSELNLSSLELGDSALYFCASSVALSGSGNNEQFFGPGTRLTVL.

The chain has TRBV3-1 (or the pseudogene TRBV3-2) and TRBJ1-2; D is ambiguous. V was clipped by 2 bases and J by 3 bases, with 10 bases between them. The CDR3 length is 14 residues. Germline CDR1 and CDR2: LGHDT and YNNKEL (reference sequence). This chain's CDR3 is CASSQTDTYYGYTF. CDR3 DNA sequence: TGTGCCAGCAGCCAAACAGACACGTACTATGGCTACACCTTC.

This chain links TRBV6-5 with TRBJ2-7; 8 nucleotides agree with TRBD1. The CDR3 is 14 amino acids. Germline CDR1 MNHEY, CDR2 SVGAGI. J was trimmed by 2 bases and V by 5 bases; bases with no gene match: 5. CDR3 bases: TGTGCCAGCAGTCAGGGACAGGTTACCTACGAGCAGTACTTC. Protein: CASSQGQVTYEQYF.

The rearrangement links TRBV5-1 to TRBJ1-2; D unresolved. Germline assignment: CDR1 SGHRS and CDR2 YFSETQ. CDR3 length: 14 residues. Trimming pared 0 bases from V and 3 bases from J, leaving 9 bases between. CDR3 sequence: CASSLALEDYGYTF. Here the CDR3 DNA reads TGCGCCAGCAGCTTGGCCCTGGAGGACTATGGCTACACCTTC.

V usage is TRBV7-9 and J usage is TRBJ1-1; the D gene is possibly TRBD1 (5 bases). V was clipped by 5 bases and J by 3 bases, with 16 bases between them. The CDR3 contains 15 residues. Germline V gene lookup returns CDR1 SEHNR and CDR2 FQNEAQ (reference sequence). CDR3 in amino acids: CASSPTEAGDTEAFF. CDR3 DNA sequence: TGTGCCAGCAGCCCAACGGAGGCGGGGGACACTGAAGCTTTCTTT.

This clone was counted a single time. The rearrangement joins TRBV6-5 to TRBJ1-1; 8 nucleotides match TRBD1. Germline loops: CDR1 MNHEY, CDR2 SVGAGI. The V gene end was trimmed by 4 bases and the J gene end by 4 bases; junction bases not matched to a gene: 11. This CDR3 is built from 16 residues. The CDR3 is CASSSLQGGRSTEAFF. CDR3 nucleotides: TGTGCCAGCAGTTCCCTACAGGGGGGTAGAAGCACTGAAGCTTTCTTT.

This clone was observed a single time. This rearrangement joins TRBV5-1 to TRBJ1-1, with 8 bases lining up with TRBD1. This CDR3 comprises 15 residues. CDR1 and CDR2 (germline): SGHRS, YFSETQ. V gave up 4 bases and J gave up 4 bases; unmatched junction bases: 9. CDR3: CASSKDRDEGTEAFF. The CDR3 nucleotides are TGCGCCAGCAGCAAGGACAGGGATGAGGGCACTGAAGCTTTCTTT.

The CDR3 region is CSVDSGNYGYTF. CDR3 bases: TGCAGCGTTGATTCGGGAAACTATGGCTACACCTTC. The chain employs TRBV29-1 and TRBJ1-2; D uncertain. The ends were cut back, 3 bases at V and 2 bases at J, with 7 bases in the middle. The germline V gene has CDR1 SQVTM and CDR2 ANQGSEA. The CDR3 has 12 residues.

CDR3 in amino acids: CASSLGQGEANEKLFF. Here the CDR3 DNA reads TGTGCCAGCAGCTTAGGACAGGGCGAAGCTAATGAAAAACTGTTTTTT. This sequence joins TRBV7-4 and TRBJ1-4; TRBD1 matches at 7 bases. Looked up from germline, CDR1 is SGHVT and CDR2 is SQSDAQ. The CDR3 sequence is 16 residues long. V was pared by 1 base and J by 3 bases, with 5 bases of the junction left unmatched.

The V call is TRBV24-1, the J call TRBJ2-1; TRBD1 aligns across 10 bases. With V trimmed by 5 bases and J by 7 bases, 4 bases remained unmatched. This CDR3 spans 14 amino acids. The germline V gene encodes CDR1 KGHDR and CDR2 SFDVKD. This CDR3 is CATSGSGQGNEQFF. The CDR3 DNA reads TGTGCCACCAGTGGCTCGGGACAGGGGAATGAGCAGTTCTTC.

The CDR3 DNA reads as TGTGCCAGCAGCTTTCAGAACAGGGGCTCCTACGAGCAGTACTTC. It translates to CASSFQNRGSYEQYF. The genes are TRBV11-3 and TRBJ2-7, with 7 bases identical to TRBD1. J lost 0 bases, V lost 3 bases, and 5 bases had no gene match. The CDR3 spans 15 residues. The germline V gene encodes CDR1 SGHNT and CDR2 YENEEA.

The chain has TRBV7-8 and TRBJ1-1, with no clear D. CDR3 length: 13 residues. V lost 1 base, J lost 4 bases, and 7 bases lay in between. Germline values: CDR1 SGHVS, CDR2 FQNEAQ. This chain's CDR3 is CASSLERVTEAFF. In nucleotides, the CDR3 is TGTGCCAGCAGCTTAGAGCGGGTCACTGAAGCTTTCTTT.

The genes are TRBV27 and TRBJ2-1; 11 nucleotides match TRBD2. With 3 bases clipped from V and 13 bases from J, the junction kept 8 bases outside the gene matches. This CDR3 is built from 14 residues. Germline V CDR1 and CDR2: MNHEY, SMNVEV (reference sequence). As DNA, the CDR3 is TGTGCCAGCAGTTTTCGTTCTAGCGGGGGGACCCAGTTCTTC. This sequence encodes CASSFRSSGGTQFF.

The V and J genes are TRBV18 and TRBJ2-1; D perhaps matches TRBD2 (6 bases). The V end was cut by 3 bases, the J end by 0 bases, with 12 bases between. Looked up from germline, CDR1 is KGHSH and CDR2 is LQKENI. The CDR3 totals 16 residues. The CDR3 region is CASSPFSGSSYNEQFF. In nucleotides, the CDR3 is TGTGCCAGCTCACCGTTTAGCGGCAGCTCCTACAATGAGCAGTTCTTC.

The genes are TRBV7-8 and TRBJ1-1; no reliable D call. This CDR3 comprises 14 residues. The germline V and J ends were trimmed by 1 base and 4 bases, with 10 bases remaining between them. CDR1 is SGHVS and CDR2 is FQNEAQ in the germline V gene. The CDR3 nucleotides are TGTGCCAGCAGCTTAGGGGCCTGGGTCACTGAAGCTTTCTTT. Amino acids: CASSLGAWVTEAFF.

In nucleotides, the CDR3 is TGTGCCAGCAGTTACTCGAGTGGTAGACAAGAGACCCAGTACTTC. It translates to CASSYSSGRQETQYF. This chain joins TRBV6-5 and TRBJ2-5; the D is unclear. From germline, CDR1 is MNHEY and CDR2 SVGAGI. The V gene lost 0 bases and the J gene lost 2 bases, with 10 bases spanning the gap. The CDR3 runs 15 residues.